This T cell receptor (beta chain) was documented in a study of blood T cells in healthy people across ages. A word on this clonotype: The antigen remains undetermined.

Primed by a sample-barcoded 5' primer and a J-beta primer mix, a second PCR proceeded for roughly 7 to 12 cycles. A single record per CDR3 protein comes from TCRdb applying MiXCR to the 5' RACE reads. This sample has around 1,000,000 distinct CDR3 sequences; under 40% occur once, and the top ten carry 13%. Germline assignment: CDR1 SGHRS and CDR2 YFSETQ. Trimming removed 4 bases at V and 2 bases at J, with 12 bases between. The CDR3 loop spans 14 amino acids. Study-wide results and limits: Estimates based on one million T cells were treated as lower bounds. Donor CMV infection status was unknown, possibly confounding age-related changes in expanded clonotypes.

The specimen was blood. This clonotype originated in a man younger than 35 in good health. This sequence joins TRBV5-1 and TRBJ2-5; D might be TRBD1 (5 bases). CDR3 sequence (DNA): TGCGCCAGCAGCCATCAGGGTTCTCAAGAGACCCAGTACTTC. Its translation: CASSHQGSQETQYF.